The present T cell receptor (beta chain) was sequenced within a study of cytomegalovirus exposure and HLA in healthy donors. In its sample, this clone was seen a few times. From germline, CDR1 is MNHNS and CDR2 SASEGT. Trimming pared 3 bases from V and 4 bases from J, leaving 9 bases between. The CDR3 sequence is 13 residues long. PCR used 60 Vbeta primers and 13 Jbeta primers. Data came from immunoSEQ multiplex PCR; TCRdb stores just in-frame clones and leaves some out. Of more than 100,000 clones listed, about 83% are singletons. This rearrangement joins TRBV6-1 to TRBJ1-2; D remains unclear. This sequence originates from a woman aged 40-49 years in good health and CMV-seropositive. The sequenced sample was PBMCs. In DNA, the CDR3 is TGTGCCAGCAGTGATAGTCCGGGCTATGGCTACACCTTC. Its translation is CASSDSPGYGYTF.